This T cell receptor beta chain was sequenced during a study of cytomegalovirus exposure and HLA in healthy donors. Whole-study findings and limits: In a later analysis, a genetic analysis reported fewer productive-TCR N-insertions in an Asian-associated ancestry cluster than the cohort average. TRBV6-2, TRBV6-3 and other indistinguishable V segments were excluded.

The ends were cut back, 10 bases at V and 2 bases at J, with 15 bases in the middle. The CDR3 contains 13 residues. Germline V gene data show CDR1 as WSHSY and CDR2 as SAAADI. Concerning this clone itself: Its target is unknown.

The PCR contained 60 Vbeta and 13 Jbeta primers. Using immunoSEQ multiplex PCR, the repertoire was profiled, and TCRdb retains in-frame clones only, with some absent. The sample includes around 150,000 clones, approximately 70% of them seen just once. Material: PBMCs. This sequence joins TRBV10-2 and TRBJ2-7, with a weak D call TRBD1 (5 bases). The sequence derives from a man aged 40-49 years in good health and CMV-seropositive. CDR3 sequence (DNA): TGCGCCACTCGGACACGAGTCCCCTACGAGCAGTACTTC. Translating it yields CATRTRVPYEQYF.